Shown below are 25 T cell receptor beta chains from a single sample sequenced in a study of cytomegalovirus exposure and HLA in healthy donors. Primers for the PCR totalled 60 Vbeta and 13 Jbeta. Method: immunoSEQ multiplex PCR; TCRdb's copy keeps in-frame clones and lacks some. The sample lists about 77,000 clones, over 60% occurring once. Sequencing was done on a sample of PBMCs. These receptor sequences come from a man aged 40-49 years in good health and CMV-seronegative.

This chain uses TRBV7-2 with TRBJ2-3; the match to TRBD2 covers 9 bases. Germline CDR1 and CDR2: SGHTA and FQGNSA. The V segment lost 2 bases and the J segment 5 bases; nucleotides outside the gene matches: 5. This CDR3 is built from 15 residues. This CDR3 reads CASSLIAGVVDTQYF. The CDR3 region has the DNA TGTGCCAGCAGCTTAATAGCGGGAGTGGTAGATACGCAGTATTTT. The full variable domain, rest sourced from reference TRBV7-2 and TRBJ2-3, is GAGVSQSPSNKVTEKGKDVELRCDPISGHTALYWYRQSLGQGLEFLIYFQGNSAPDKSGLPSDRFSAERTGGSVSTLTIQRTQQEDSAVYLCASSLIAGVVDTQYFGPGTRLTVL.

The chain uses TRBV11-2 and TRBJ2-5, with TRBD2 as a possible D gene (5 bases). This CDR3 has 13 amino acids. Germline assignment: CDR1 SGHAT and CDR2 FQNNGV. Trimming cost V 5 bases and J 3 bases, with 10 bases left between them. This CDR3 is CASSPSLEETQYF. CDR3 in DNA: TGTGCCAGCAGCCCTTCACTAGAAGAGACCCAGTACTTC. The whole variable domain, remainder taken from reference TRBV11-2 and TRBJ2-5, is EAGVAQSPRYKIIEKRQSVAFWCNPISGHATLYWYQQILGQGPKLLIQFQNNGVVDDSQLPKDRFSAERLKGVDSTLKIQPAKLEDSAVYLCASSPSLEETQYFGPGTRLLVL.

The rearrangement joins TRBV25-1 to TRBJ2-7, with D possibly being TRBD2 (7 bases). The CDR3 covers 14 residues. CDR1 MGHDK and CDR2 SYGVNS come from the germline V gene. Trimming pared 3 bases from V and 2 bases from J, leaving 11 bases between. CDR3 region: CASSDGGAPYEQYF. In DNA, the CDR3 is TGTGCCAGCAGTGATGGGGGGGCTCCCTACGAGCAGTACTTC.

The chain recombines TRBV7-3 with TRBJ2-1; D call uncertain. This CDR3 contains 16 residues. Trimming pared 0 bases from V and 0 bases from J, leaving 9 bases between. Germline-derived CDR1 and CDR2 are SGHTA and FQGTGA. The CDR3 bases are TGTGCCAGCAGCTTAACCGGTAGGAGCTCCTACAATGAGCAGTTCTTC. Amino acids: CASSLTGRSSYNEQFF.

The chain links TRBV5-6 to TRBJ2-1; the D gene is possibly TRBD2 (5 bases). This CDR3 region has 15 residues. The V end lost 0 bases, the J end lost 0 bases, and 7 bases lay between the germline ends. From germline, CDR1 is SGHDT and CDR2 YYEEEE. The CDR3 reads CASSLGRYSYNEQFF. The CDR3 DNA reads as TGTGCCAGCAGCTTGGGGAGGTACTCCTACAATGAGCAGTTCTTC.

V gene TRBV6-5 combines with J gene TRBJ2-7; perhaps TRBD1 as D (5 bases). Germline CDR1 MNHEY, CDR2 SVGAGI. Trimming shortened V by 4 bases and J by 5 bases, and 12 bases separated the two germline ends. This CDR3 comprises 13 residues. The CDR3 sequence: CASSSTVNHEQYF. Here the CDR3 DNA reads TGTGCCAGCAGTTCGACAGTAAACCACGAGCAGTACTTC.

This clone is a singleton in its sample. As DNA, the CDR3 is TGTGCCAGCCATGGCGGACAGAAGAACACTGAAGCTTTCTTT. Translated, it gives CASHGGQKNTEAFF. The V and J genes are TRBV19 and TRBJ1-1; a possible D gene is TRBD1 (6 bases). This CDR3 has 14 amino acids. The germline gives CDR1 LNHDA, CDR2 SQIVND (reference sequence). Trimming removed 9 bases from V and 1 base from J, with 15 bases in between.

The sample holds a few counts of this clone. The V and J genes are TRBV28 and TRBJ2-2, with 12 bases matching TRBD2. Germline assignment: CDR1 MDHEN and CDR2 SYDVKM. Trimming cost V 3 bases and J 3 bases; bases outside gene matches: 8. The CDR3 is 18 amino acids. The CDR3, as DNA: TGTGCCAGCAGTTTTAGGCTAGCGGGAGGGGAAGACACCGGGGAGCTGTTTTTT. It specifies CASSFRLAGGEDTGELFF.

The chain employs TRBV27 and TRBJ2-7; 9 nucleotides align to TRBD1. The junction had 5 bases not matched to a gene; V was cut back by 9 bases and J by 2 bases. This CDR3 contains 13 residues. Germline assignment: CDR1 MNHEY and CDR2 SMNVEV (reference sequence). The CDR3 DNA is TGTGCCAGTGCTGGGACAGGGACCTACGAGCAGTACTTC. Protein product: CASAGTGTYEQYF.

The chain employs TRBV30 and TRBJ2-3; 7 bases agree with TRBD1. Germline trimming cut 2 bases from V and 1 base from J; bases unmatched to any gene: 3. Germline V gene lookup returns CDR1 GTSNPN and CDR2 SVGIG (reference sequence). The CDR3 sequence is 14 residues long. CDR3 protein: CAWSTDRGTDTQYF. The CDR3 region has the DNA TGTGCCTGGAGTACAGACAGGGGCACAGATACGCAGTATTTT.

J is TRBJ1-1 and V is TRBV4-2, with a possible D match to TRBD1 (6 bases). The CDR3 runs 13 residues. Per germline, CDR1 LGHNA and CDR2 YNFKEQ. Between the trimmed V and J ends, which lost 0 bases and 8 bases, there was a span of 10 bases. This CDR3 reads CASSQDRDMEAFF. For the CDR3, the DNA is TGTGCCAGCAGCCAAGATCGGGACATGGAAGCTTTCTTT.

A single count supports this clone. The rearrangement uses TRBV15 and TRBJ1-2; possible D gene TRBD1, 6 bases. Between the trimmed V and J ends, which lost 5 bases and 6 bases, there was a span of 28 bases. Germline CDR1 is LNHNV and CDR2 is YYDKDF (reference sequence). The length of the CDR3 is 18 residues. The CDR3 is CATSLRLTGLSKSHGYTF. The DNA for the CDR3 is TGTGCCACCAGCCTCCGTCTGACAGGTCTCTCCAAAAGCCATGGCTACACCTTC. The whole variable domain, remainder taken from reference TRBV15 and TRBJ1-2, is DAMVIQNPRYQVTQFGKPVTLSCSQTLNHNVMYWYQQKSSQAPKLLFHYYDKDFNNEADTPDNFQSRRPNTSFCFLDIRSPGLGDTAMYLCATSLRLTGLSKSHGYTFGSGTRLTVV.

The table lists this clone with a few counts. The rearrangement links TRBV4-3 to TRBJ2-6; TRBD1 matches 8 bases. V lost 4 bases and J lost 0; bases outside the gene matches: 11. Germline CDR1 and CDR2: LGHNA and YSLEER. CDR3 length: 19 residues. CDR3 nucleotides: TGCGCCAGCAGCCTTGGGTCAGGGGGCTCCACCTCTGGGGCCAACGTCCTGACTTTC. It yields the protein CASSLGSGGSTSGANVLTF.

The V and J genes are TRBV6-1 and TRBJ2-5; 7 bases are shared with TRBD1. J was trimmed by 5 bases and V by 6 bases; bases with no gene match: 6. CDR3 size: 13 residues. The germline gives CDR1 MNHNS, CDR2 SASEGT. The CDR3 loop reads CASRKQGLETQYF. The CDR3, as DNA: TGTGCCAGCAGGAAACAGGGGTTGGAGACCCAGTACTTC.

The chain uses TRBV7-2 and TRBJ2-2; 12 nucleotides align to TRBD2. The CDR3 covers 14 residues. With V trimmed by 6 bases and J by 4 bases, 0 bases remained unmatched. In germline, CDR1 is SGHTA, CDR2 FQGNSA. Written as DNA, the CDR3 is TGTGCCAGCAGGACTAGCGGGAGCACCGGGGAGCTGTTTTTT. Amino acid sequence: CASRTSGSTGELFF.

The chain employs TRBV19 and TRBJ1-5, with D hard to call. Deletions cut 3 bases from V and 4 bases from J, with 10 bases between. This CDR3 is built from 14 residues. CDR1 is LNHDA and CDR2 is SQIVND in the germline V gene (reference sequence). The CDR3 here is CASSILGINQPQHF. CDR3 DNA: TGTGCCAGTAGTATCCTGGGCATTAATCAGCCCCAGCATTTT.

The table lists this clone with a few counts. This chain joins TRBV4-1 and TRBJ2-1, with 7 nucleotides matching TRBD2. CDR3 size: 15 residues. CDR1 and CDR2 (germline): MGHRA, YSYEKL. The trim removed 8 bases at V and 7 bases at J, leaving 14 bases unmatched. CDR3: CASGWAGEVWNEQFF. As DNA, the CDR3 is TGCGCCAGCGGATGGGCGGGAGAGGTTTGGAATGAGCAGTTCTTC.

V usage is TRBV7-9 and J usage is TRBJ2-7; D might be TRBD1 (6 bases). The V end lost 10 bases, the J end lost 3 bases, and 16 bases lay between the germline ends. Germline-derived CDR1 and CDR2 are SEHNR and FQNEAQ (reference sequence). The CDR3 totals 13 residues. The CDR3 sequence is CATQQGSSYEQYF. In nucleotides, the CDR3 is TGTGCCACCCAACAGGGAAGTAGCTACGAGCAGTACTTC.

The chain uses TRBV6-4 and TRBJ2-1; 7 nucleotides match TRBD2. The CDR3 has 15 amino acids. The junction had 6 bases not matched to a gene; V was cut back by 2 bases and J by 5 bases. In germline, CDR1 is MRHNA, CDR2 SNTAGT. The CDR3, as DNA: TGTGCCAGCAGTGACGGGAGCGGGGCTAACAATGAGCAGTTCTTC. It encodes CASSDGSGANNEQFF.

The chain is built from TRBV5-6 and TRBJ1-2; TRBD1 is a possible D gene (6 bases). From germline, CDR1 is SGHDT and CDR2 YYEEEE. V was clipped by 4 bases and J by 1 base, with 14 bases between them. This CDR3 is 15 amino acids long. The chain's CDR3 is CASSSLGGVNYGYTF. In DNA, the CDR3 is TGTGCCAGCAGCAGCCTAGGGGGGGTTAACTATGGCTACACCTTC.

The chain recombines TRBV4-2 with TRBJ2-6; TRBD1 might be the D (5 bases). Germline CDR1 is LGHNA and CDR2 is YNFKEQ. V gave up 4 bases and J gave up 1 base, with 11 bases separating them. The CDR3 has 16 residues. This CDR3 reads CASSPSRASGANVLTF. Here the CDR3 DNA reads TGTGCCAGCAGCCCAAGCAGGGCGTCTGGGGCCAACGTCCTGACTTTC.

The CDR3 DNA sequence: TGTGCCAGCAGCCTCAGCGGGAGTGGATACAATGAGCAGTTCTTC. Translating gives CASSLSGSGYNEQFF. This chain connects TRBV7-2 to TRBJ2-1; TRBD2 matches 8 bases. In germline, CDR1 is SGHTA, CDR2 FQGNSA. The CDR3 totals 15 residues. Trimming at V came to 5 bases and at J to 4 bases, leaving 7 bases not matched to a gene.

The genes are TRBV7-2 and TRBJ1-2; 7 bases fit TRBD1. The ends lost 5 bases at V and 8 bases at J; junction bases unmatched: 11. The CDR3 spans 14 residues. From germline, CDR1 is SGHTA and CDR2 FQGNSA. CDR3 nucleotides: TGTGCCAGCAGCCTACAGGGGTCTATTTTAGGCTACACCTTC. It specifies CASSLQGSILGYTF.

The V gene is TRBV10-1, the J gene TRBJ2-1, with TRBD1 matching over 8 bases. From germline, CDR1 is WNHNN and CDR2 SYGVQD (reference sequence). V dropped 5 bases and J dropped 1; count of bases not matched to a gene: 4. The CDR3 runs 15 residues. Here the CDR3 reads CASSQGASSYNEQFF. The DNA of the CDR3 is TGCGCCAGCAGTCAGGGGGCTAGTTCCTACAATGAGCAGTTCTTC.

V and J are TRBV6-1 and TRBJ2-7, with 9 bases matching TRBD2. The CDR3 loop spans 16 amino acids. J was trimmed by 4 bases and V by 1 base; bases with no gene match: 8. CDR1 MNHNS and CDR2 SASEGT come from the germline V gene. The CDR3 loop is CASSEVASGVGYEQYF. CDR3 DNA sequence: TGTGCCAGCAGTGAAGTAGCTAGCGGGGTTGGTTACGAGCAGTACTTC.